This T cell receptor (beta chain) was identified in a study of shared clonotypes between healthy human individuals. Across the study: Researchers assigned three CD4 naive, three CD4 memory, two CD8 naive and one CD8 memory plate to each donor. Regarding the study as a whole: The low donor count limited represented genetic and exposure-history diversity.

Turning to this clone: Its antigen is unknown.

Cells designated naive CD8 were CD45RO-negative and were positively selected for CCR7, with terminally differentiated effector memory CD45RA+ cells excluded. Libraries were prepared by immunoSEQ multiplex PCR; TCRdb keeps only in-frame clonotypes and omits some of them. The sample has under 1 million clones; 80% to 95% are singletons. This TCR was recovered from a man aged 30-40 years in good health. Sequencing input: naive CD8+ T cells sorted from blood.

This CDR3 is CASSQERTGGPGNTIYF. CDR3 coding DNA: TGCGCCAGCAGCCAGGAGAGAACAGGGGGCCCTGGAAACACCATATATTTT. The chain is built from TRBV4-3 and TRBJ1-3, with TRBD1 identical over 9 bases. The CDR3 covers 17 residues. V lost 3 bases, J lost 2 bases, and 8 bases stayed unmatched. The germline V gene has CDR1 LGHNA and CDR2 YSLEER.